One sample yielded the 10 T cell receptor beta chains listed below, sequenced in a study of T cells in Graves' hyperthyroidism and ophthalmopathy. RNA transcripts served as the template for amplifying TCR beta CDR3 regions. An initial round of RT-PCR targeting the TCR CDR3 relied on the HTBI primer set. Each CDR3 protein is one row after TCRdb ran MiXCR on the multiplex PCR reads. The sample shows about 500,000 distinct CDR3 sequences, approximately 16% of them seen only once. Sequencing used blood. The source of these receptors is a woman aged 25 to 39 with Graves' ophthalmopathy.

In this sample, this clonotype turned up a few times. The CDR3 nucleotides are TGCAGCGTTGGGTCCCTTACGAACACCGGGGAGCTGTTTTTT. This sequence encodes CSVGSLTNTGELFF. This sequence joins TRBV29-1 and TRBJ2-2, with D hard to call. The CDR3 is 14 amino acids. V shed 4 bases and J shed 0 bases, with 9 bases lying between them. The germline CDR1 and CDR2 sequences are SQVTM and ANQGSEA.

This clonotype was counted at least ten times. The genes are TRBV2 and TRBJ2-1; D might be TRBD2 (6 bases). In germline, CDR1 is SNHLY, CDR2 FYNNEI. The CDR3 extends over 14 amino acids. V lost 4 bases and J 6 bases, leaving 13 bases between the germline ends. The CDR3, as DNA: TGTGCCAGCAGTGGGGACTCTAGGGTCAATGAGCAGTTCTTC. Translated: CASSGDSRVNEQFF. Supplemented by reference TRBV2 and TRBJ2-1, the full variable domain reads EPEVTQTPSHQVTQMGQEVILRCVPISNHLYFYWYRQILGQKVEFLVSFYNNEISEKSEIFDDQFSVERPDGSNFTLKIRSTKLEDSAMYFCASSGDSRVNEQFFGPGTRLTVL.

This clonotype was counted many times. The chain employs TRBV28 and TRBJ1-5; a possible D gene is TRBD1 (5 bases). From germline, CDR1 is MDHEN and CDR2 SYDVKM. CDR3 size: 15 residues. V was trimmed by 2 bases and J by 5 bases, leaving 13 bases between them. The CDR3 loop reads CASSLRGEGHQPQHF. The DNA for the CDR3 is TGTGCCAGCAGTTTACGGGGTGAGGGGCATCAGCCCCAGCATTTT.

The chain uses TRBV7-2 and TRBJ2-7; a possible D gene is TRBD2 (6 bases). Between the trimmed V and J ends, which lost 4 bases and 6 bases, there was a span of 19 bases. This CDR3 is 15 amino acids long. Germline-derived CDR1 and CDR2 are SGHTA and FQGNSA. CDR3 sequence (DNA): TGTGCCAGCAGCTCAGGCGGGACCAGCGTACGCGAGCAGTACTTC. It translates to CASSSGGTSVREQYF.

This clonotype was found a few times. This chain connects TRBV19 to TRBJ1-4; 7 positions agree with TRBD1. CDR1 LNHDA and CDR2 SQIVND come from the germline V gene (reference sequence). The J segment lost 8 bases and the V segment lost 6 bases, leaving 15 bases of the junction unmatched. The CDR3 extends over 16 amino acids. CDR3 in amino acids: CASRVRDSAPEEKLFF. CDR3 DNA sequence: TGTGCCAGTAGGGTACGGGACAGCGCCCCGGAAGAAAAACTGTTTTTT.

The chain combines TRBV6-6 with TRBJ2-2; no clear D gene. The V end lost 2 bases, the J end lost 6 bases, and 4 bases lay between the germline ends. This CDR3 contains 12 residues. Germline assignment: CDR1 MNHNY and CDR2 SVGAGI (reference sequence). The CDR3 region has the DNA TGTGCCAGCAGTTACCTCCCCGGGGAGCTGTTTTTT. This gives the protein CASSYLPGELFF.

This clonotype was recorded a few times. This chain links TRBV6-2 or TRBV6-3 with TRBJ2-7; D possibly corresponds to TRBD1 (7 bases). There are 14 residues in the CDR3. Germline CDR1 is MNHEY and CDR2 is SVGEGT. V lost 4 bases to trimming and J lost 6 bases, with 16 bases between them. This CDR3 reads CASSSFDREVEQYF. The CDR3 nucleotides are TGTGCCAGCAGTTCCTTCGACAGGGAGGTCGAGCAGTACTTC.

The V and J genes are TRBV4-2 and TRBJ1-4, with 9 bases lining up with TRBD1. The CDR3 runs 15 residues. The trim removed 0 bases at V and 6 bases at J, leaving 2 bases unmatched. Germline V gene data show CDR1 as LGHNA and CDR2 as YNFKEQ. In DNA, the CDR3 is TGTGCCAGCAGCCAAGATCGGACAGGGGATGAAAAACTGTTTTTT. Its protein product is CASSQDRTGDEKLFF.

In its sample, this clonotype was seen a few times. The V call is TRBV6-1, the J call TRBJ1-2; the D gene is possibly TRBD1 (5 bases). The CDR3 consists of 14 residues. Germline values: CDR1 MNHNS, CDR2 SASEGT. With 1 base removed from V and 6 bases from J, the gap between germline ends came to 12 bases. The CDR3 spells CASSEVRGGDGYTF. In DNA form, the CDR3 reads TGTGCCAGCAGTGAAGTACGGGGAGGGGATGGCTACACCTTC.

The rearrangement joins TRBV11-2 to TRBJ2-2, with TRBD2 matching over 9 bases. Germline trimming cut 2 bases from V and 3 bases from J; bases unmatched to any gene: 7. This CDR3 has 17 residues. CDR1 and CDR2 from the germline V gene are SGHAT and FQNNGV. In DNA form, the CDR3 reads TGTGCCAGCAGCTTATCGTCTAGCGGGATCTACACCGGGGAGCTGTTTTTT. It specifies CASSLSSSGIYTGELFF.